These 19 T cell receptor beta chains share one sample of origin, sequenced in a study of a mutant IDH1 vaccine in newly diagnosed glioma. As for time point: baseline, week 1 (first vaccination visit). Indicated treatment: pre-vaccination baseline after standard-of-care therapy. Profiled with immunoSEQ multiplex PCR; TCRdb holds only in-frame clones, not every one. The sample includes 90,000 to 95,000 clones, roughly four fifths of them seen just once. The sample in question was PBMCs, obtained from a glioma patient treated with radiotherapy, temozolomide or both. These receptors all stem from a woman aged 50 to 60 with glioma.

The chain couples TRBV9 to TRBJ2-3, with D maybe TRBD2 (7 bases). The germline gives CDR1 SGDLS, CDR2 YYNGEE. The CDR3 sequence is 15 residues long. Trimming removed 0 bases from V and 5 bases from J, with 13 bases in between. CDR3 coding DNA: TGTGCCAGCAGCGTAGGGGGGGGCCATGGAGATACGCAGTATTTT. It is translated as CASSVGGGHGDTQYF.

This chain links TRBV7-3 with TRBJ2-2, with a possible D match to TRBD1 (6 bases). The CDR3 sequence is 17 residues long. Germline V gene lookup returns CDR1 SGHTA and CDR2 FQGTGA. V lost 2 bases to trimming and J lost 1 base, with 14 bases between them. As DNA, the CDR3 is TGTGCCAGCAGCTTACGGGCAACGGACAGGAACACCGGGGAGCTGTTTTTT. This codes for CASSLRATDRNTGELFF.

The rearrangement links TRBV5-1 to TRBJ2-1, with D perhaps matching TRBD1 (6 bases). The germline V gene encodes CDR1 SGHRS and CDR2 YFSETQ. This CDR3 has 14 amino acids. Trimming removed 0 bases from V and 4 bases from J, with 8 bases in between. This CDR3 is CASSLGDTYNEQFF. Here the CDR3 DNA reads TGCGCCAGCAGCTTGGGGGACACTTACAATGAGCAGTTCTTC.

The chain has TRBV27 and TRBJ1-2; no clear D. Trimming pared 2 bases from V and 7 bases from J, leaving 14 bases between. In germline, CDR1 is MNHEY, CDR2 SMNVEV (reference sequence). This CDR3 contains 14 residues. CDR3 coding DNA: TGTGCCAGCAGTTTAAAGGCCCGTGAACTTGGCTACACCTTC. This gives the protein CASSLKARELGYTF.

This clone is termed medium-sized (0.01 to 0.1%). The rearrangement links TRBV6-1 to TRBJ2-7, with 11 bases lining up with TRBD1. Germline CDR1 is MNHNS and CDR2 is SASEGT. With 5 bases clipped from V and 0 bases from J, the junction kept 3 bases outside the gene matches. The CDR3 runs to 15 residues. The CDR3 DNA reads as TGTGCCAGCAGTTCCGGGACAGGGGGCTCCTACGAGCAGTACTTC. Protein: CASSSGTGGSYEQYF.

The chain uses TRBV5-1 and TRBJ1-3; the D gene is possibly TRBD1 (5 bases). In germline, CDR1 is SGHRS, CDR2 YFSETQ. The V end lost 0 bases, the J end lost 0 bases, and 13 bases lay between the germline ends. The CDR3 extends over 17 amino acids. CDR3 DNA sequence: TGCGCCAGCAGCTTGGGTCAGGGCCCCTACTCTGGAAACACCATATATTTT. It yields the protein CASSLGQGPYSGNTIYF.

The V and J genes are TRBV7-8 and TRBJ2-1; 8 nucleotides match TRBD2. Germline lookup yields CDR1 SGHVS and CDR2 FQNEAQ. This CDR3 spans 15 amino acids. V lost 2 bases to trimming and J lost 3 bases; unmatched junction nucleotides: 3. This chain's CDR3 is CASSLLSGGYNEQFF. As DNA, the CDR3 is TGTGCCAGCAGCTTACTGAGCGGGGGCTACAATGAGCAGTTCTTC.

In DNA form, the CDR3 reads TGTGCCAGCAGTGAAGGGGGTTTCCGCACTGAAGCTTTCTTT. Translating gives CASSEGGFRTEAFF. The rearrangement uses TRBV6-1 and TRBJ1-1; no clear D gene. Between the trimmed V and J ends, which lost 1 base and 4 bases, there was a span of 10 bases. Germline V gives CDR1 MNHNS, CDR2 SASEGT. The CDR3 extends over 14 amino acids.

This chain connects TRBV5-4 to TRBJ2-5, with 9 bases fitting TRBD2. With 1 base clipped from V and 0 bases from J, the junction kept 7 bases outside the gene matches. The CDR3 extends over 17 amino acids. Per germline, CDR1 SGHNT and CDR2 YYREEE (reference sequence). CDR3 residues: CASSLLLAGTHQETQYF. DNA of the CDR3: TGTGCCAGCAGCTTGCTCCTAGCGGGGACACACCAAGAGACCCAGTACTTC.

This chain links TRBV7-9 with TRBJ1-1; 7 bases are shared with TRBD1. The V gene's germline CDR1 is SEHNR and CDR2 FQNEAQ (reference sequence). The CDR3 is 16 amino acids. The ends lost 4 bases at V and 5 bases at J; junction bases unmatched: 13. The DNA for the CDR3 is TGTGCCAGCAGCTGGCCAGGGGGAGGGGGTCAGACTGAAGCTTTCTTT. Its protein is CASSWPGGGGQTEAFF.

The gene calls are TRBV4-1 and TRBJ1-4; D call uncertain. Trimming left V 8 bases short and J 9 bases short, with 16 bases between. The CDR3 runs to 13 residues. Germline CDR1 is MGHRA and CDR2 is YSYEKL. CDR3 in amino acids: CASGIGKTQKLFF. The CDR3 DNA sequence: TGCGCCAGCGGAATTGGAAAGACGCAAAAACTGTTTTTT.

V gene TRBV7-9 combines with J gene TRBJ1-2; TRBD1 aligns across 7 bases. The CDR3 loop spans 13 amino acids. CDR1 is SEHNR and CDR2 is FQNEAQ in the germline V gene (reference sequence). The ends lost 2 bases at V and 7 bases at J; junction bases unmatched: 4. The CDR3 reads CASSLSGTAGYTF. CDR3 in DNA: TGTGCCAGCAGCTTATCCGGGACAGCTGGCTACACCTTC.

This clone occurred once. This sequence joins TRBV6-5 and TRBJ1-2; D might be TRBD1 (6 bases). Germline loops: CDR1 MNHEY, CDR2 SVGAGI. The CDR3 is made up of 15 amino acids. Trimming left V 0 bases short and J 4 bases short, with 12 bases between. CDR3 loop: CASSYSGRGGYGYTF. The CDR3 coding sequence is TGTGCCAGCAGTTACTCCGGTCGAGGGGGCTATGGCTACACCTTC.

The rearrangement uses TRBV9 and TRBJ2-7; 9 bases agree with TRBD1. CDR1 is SGDLS, CDR2 YYNGEE, per germline. V shed 2 bases and J 7 bases; nucleotides not matched to a gene: 4. The CDR3 totals 13 residues. For the CDR3, the DNA is TGTGCCAGCAGCGTCCGGACAGGGGAGGAGCAGTACTTC. Residues: CASSVRTGEEQYF.

The chain uses TRBV19 and TRBJ2-7, with D maybe TRBD1 (5 bases). The germline V and J ends were trimmed by 4 bases and 3 bases, with 10 bases remaining between them. This CDR3 is built from 13 residues. Germline V CDR1 and CDR2: LNHDA, SQIVND (reference sequence). The CDR3 nucleotides are TGTGCCAGTAGTAGGGCCAGGGACTACGAGCAGTACTTC. Translating it yields CASSRARDYEQYF. Using reference TRBV19 and TRBJ2-7 for the parts outside the CDR3, the full variable domain is DGGITQSPKYLFRKEGQNVTLSCEQNLNHDAMYWYRQDPGQGLRLIYYSQIVNDFQKGDIAEGYSVSREKKESFPLTVTSAQKNPTAFYLCASSRARDYEQYFGPGTRLTVT.

V is TRBV6-5 and J is TRBJ1-2, with D possibly TRBD1 on 6 matching bases. V was pared by 7 bases and J by 6 bases, with 15 bases between. CDR3 size: 13 residues. The germline gives CDR1 MNHEY, CDR2 SVGAGI. Written as DNA, the CDR3 is TGTGCCAGCACCATTGGGGGGGCGAATGGCTACACCTTC. Its translation: CASTIGGANGYTF.

CDR3 coding DNA: TGTGCCTGGAGTGAAGGACTAGCGGAGACCCAGTACTTC. It translates to CAWSEGLAETQYF. The rearrangement links TRBV30 to TRBJ2-5, with 9 bases aligning to TRBD2. The junction had 2 bases not matched to a gene; V was cut back by 1 base and J by 5 bases. The CDR3 has 13 amino acids. Germline V gene data show CDR1 as GTSNPN and CDR2 as SVGIG (reference sequence).

The chain recombines TRBV9 with TRBJ2-5; 11 bases line up with TRBD1. This CDR3 comprises 15 residues. V gave up 4 bases and J gave up 3 bases; unmatched junction bases: 5. From germline, CDR1 is SGDLS and CDR2 YYNGEE. CDR3 in amino acids: CASSPRTGGEETQYF. CDR3 nucleotides: TGTGCCAGCAGCCCTAGGACAGGGGGCGAAGAGACCCAGTACTTC.

V is TRBV29-1 and J is TRBJ1-2, with TRBD1 matching over 10 bases. V lost 7 bases to trimming and J lost 12 bases; unmatched junction nucleotides: 14. CDR3 length equals 13 residues. The V gene's germline CDR1 is SQVTM and CDR2 ANQGSEA. As DNA, the CDR3 is TGCAGCGGACAGGGGGCGAATCCCAGAGACAACACCTTC. It is translated as CSGQGANPRDNTF.